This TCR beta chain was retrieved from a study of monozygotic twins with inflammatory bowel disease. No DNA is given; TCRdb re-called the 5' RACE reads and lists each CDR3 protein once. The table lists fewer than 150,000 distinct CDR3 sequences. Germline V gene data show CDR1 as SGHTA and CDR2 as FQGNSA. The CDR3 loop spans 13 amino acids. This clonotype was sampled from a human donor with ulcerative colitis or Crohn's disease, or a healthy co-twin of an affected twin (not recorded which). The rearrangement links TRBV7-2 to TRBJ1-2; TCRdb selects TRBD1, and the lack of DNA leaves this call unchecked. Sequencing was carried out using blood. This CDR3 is CASSQDRDYGYTF.